Following are 14 T cell receptor beta chains from one sample sequenced in a study of shared clonotypes between healthy human individuals. Using immunoSEQ multiplex PCR, the repertoire was profiled, and TCRdb retains in-frame clones only, with some absent. The sample holds a few million clones; 90% to 95% are singletons and the top ten take around 0.4%. The sequenced sample consisted of naive CD4+ T cells from PBMCs. Subset here: CD45RA+ positively selected. Source of these receptors: a man aged 18 to 30 in good health. Some clones in this sample may be carry-over from other donors' samples.

The genes are TRBV19 and TRBJ1-1; D is possibly TRBD1 (6 bases). V was shortened by 8 bases and J by 3 bases, with 7 bases between the two germline ends. The CDR3 is 11 amino acids. Per germline, CDR1 LNHDA and CDR2 SQIVND (reference sequence). For the CDR3, the DNA is TGTGCCAGTCAGGGGTACACTGAAGCTTTCTTT. It translates to CASQGYTEAFF.

The rearrangement links TRBV28 to TRBJ1-5; no clear D. CDR3 length equals 14 residues. CDR1 and CDR2 (germline): MDHEN, SYDVKM. Trimming cost V 7 bases and J 2 bases, with 12 bases left between them. CDR3 in amino acids: CASTPLWGNQPQHF. CDR3 coding DNA: TGTGCCAGCACCCCGCTTTGGGGCAATCAGCCCCAGCATTTT.

DNA of the CDR3: TGTGCCAGTTATCTTCGGGTCAATGAGCAGTTCTTC. Protein: CASYLRVNEQFF. The chain couples TRBV28 to TRBJ2-1, with D hard to call. Trimming took off 9 bases at V and 6 bases at J, with 12 bases between the two ends. The CDR3 has 12 residues. Germline V lookup: CDR1 MDHEN, CDR2 SYDVKM.

This chain joins TRBV15 and TRBJ2-1; the match to TRBD2 covers 7 bases. The CDR3 totals 15 residues. V shed 1 base and J 0 bases; nucleotides not matched to a gene: 0. Germline V CDR1 and CDR2: LNHNV, YYDKDF (reference sequence). Here the CDR3 DNA reads TGTGCCACCAGCAGAGGCGGGAGCTCCTACAATGAGCAGTTCTTC. This codes for CATSRGGSSYNEQFF.

The chain joins TRBV5-1 to TRBJ2-5; no clear D gene. Germline assignment: CDR1 SGHRS and CDR2 YFSETQ. V was cut by 4 bases and J by 3 bases, with 13 bases left in between. CDR3 length: 14 residues. The CDR3 loop reads CASSPRRTEETQYF. The CDR3 region has the DNA TGCGCCAGCAGCCCAAGACGGACGGAAGAGACCCAGTACTTC.

V gene TRBV9 combines with J gene TRBJ2-7; TRBD2 matches 13 bases. Germline V lookup: CDR1 SGDLS, CDR2 YYNGEE. The CDR3 totals 18 residues. The V gene end was trimmed by 3 bases and the J gene end by 3 bases; junction bases not matched to a gene: 12. The DNA for the CDR3 is TGTGCCAGCAGCGCCACCCCTGGACTAGCGGGAGCCAGCTACGAGCAGTACTTC. Its translation: CASSATPGLAGASYEQYF.

The rearrangement joins TRBV4-1 to TRBJ2-3, with 7 bases fitting TRBD2. Trimming took 8 bases from V and 5 from J; bases not matched to a gene: 13. The CDR3 has 15 residues. Germline CDR1 reads MGHRA; CDR2 reads YSYEKL. In DNA form, the CDR3 reads TGCGCCAGCGCTGGTGGGGCGGGAGCGTTAGATACGCAGTATTTT. Protein sequence: CASAGGAGALDTQYF.

The chain has TRBV7-9 and TRBJ2-3; D is uncertain. Trimming removed 2 bases at V and 2 bases at J, with 8 bases between. The CDR3 covers 14 residues. The germline V gene has CDR1 SEHNR and CDR2 FQNEAQ (reference sequence). DNA of the CDR3: TGTGCCAGCAGCTTAAAGACACTCACAGATACGCAGTATTTT. This encodes CASSLKTLTDTQYF.

The V gene is TRBV18, the J gene TRBJ1-1, with D tentatively TRBD1 (6 bases). Trimming removed 3 bases at V and 1 base at J, with 12 bases between. Germline V gene lookup returns CDR1 KGHSH and CDR2 LQKENI. CDR3 length: 15 residues. CDR3 nucleotides: TGTGCCAGCTCACCGTCCCAGGACAGGAACACTGAAGCTTTCTTT. This sequence encodes CASSPSQDRNTEAFF. The whole variable domain, remainder taken from reference TRBV18 and TRBJ1-1, is NAGVMQNPRHLVRRRGQEARLRCSPMKGHSHVYWYRQLPEEGLKFMVYLQKENIIDESGMPKERFSAEFPKEGPSILRIQQVVRGDSAAYFCASSPSQDRNTEAFFGQGTRLTVV.

CDR3 region: CASSQGPGTSGGGSYEQYF. CDR3 in DNA: TGCGCCAGCAGCCAAGGCCCCGGGACTAGCGGGGGCGGCTCCTACGAGCAGTACTTC. This chain uses TRBV4-3 with TRBJ2-7; TRBD2 aligns across 14 bases. Germline V gives CDR1 LGHNA, CDR2 YSLEER. CDR3 size: 19 residues. With V trimmed by 1 base and J by 0 bases, 8 bases remained unmatched.

The sample holds one count of this clone. This chain connects TRBV4-1 to TRBJ2-7; 9 bases are a match to TRBD2. CDR3 size: 15 residues. V shed 2 bases, J shed 2 bases, and the junction held 4 bases outside the gene matches. Germline V CDR1 and CDR2: MGHRA, YSYEKL. In DNA, the CDR3 is TGCGCCAGCAGCCAACGGCGACTAGCGGCCTACGAGCAGTACTTC. The encoded protein is CASSQRRLAAYEQYF.

The genes are TRBV19 and TRBJ2-3; no reliable D call. The CDR3 totals 13 residues. Germline V CDR1 and CDR2: LNHDA, SQIVND (reference sequence). Trimming shortened V by 1 base and J by 4 bases, and 6 bases separated the two germline ends. The CDR3 sequence is CASSIGVADTQYF. In DNA form, the CDR3 reads TGTGCCAGTAGTATAGGGGTGGCAGATACGCAGTATTTT.

This chain uses TRBV7-2 with TRBJ1-5; possibly TRBD1 for D (5 bases). CDR1 and CDR2 (germline): SGHTA, FQGNSA. The CDR3 is 16 residues long. V lost 1 base and J 2 bases, leaving 12 bases between the germline ends. This CDR3 reads CASSLGWQGGNQPQHF. In DNA, the CDR3 is TGTGCCAGCAGCTTAGGGTGGCAGGGTGGCAATCAGCCCCAGCATTTT.

J is TRBJ2-7 and V is TRBV28; D is possibly TRBD2 (6 bases). The V gene lost 2 bases and the J gene lost 4 bases, with 12 bases spanning the gap. CDR1 is MDHEN, CDR2 SYDVKM, per germline. CDR3 size: 14 residues. The CDR3 loop is CASSLVGRGYEQYF. CDR3 nucleotide sequence: TGTGCCAGCAGTTTAGTCGGGAGAGGGTACGAGCAGTACTTC.